One sample yielded the 24 T cell receptor beta chains listed below, sequenced in a study of shared T cell receptors in the human thymus. Produced via immunoSEQ multiplex PCR; TCRdb's table is partial and in-frame only. The repertoire holds roughly 560,000 clones, around three quarters seen once, with approximately 0.013% in the top ten. Another study also made use of these data, one on human thymus T cells.

The sample was thymocytes. The receptors come from a boy younger than two with a congenital heart defect.

The chain combines TRBV5-1 with TRBJ2-7; D not resolved. Germline V CDR1 and CDR2: SGHRS, YFSETQ. The CDR3 runs to 11 residues. Trimming cost V 5 bases and J 5 bases, with 8 bases left between them. Here the CDR3 reads CASRSLHEQYF. The CDR3 DNA sequence: TGCGCCAGCAGATCCCTCCACGAGCAGTACTTC.

The chain couples TRBV5-6 to TRBJ2-1; D is possibly TRBD2 (6 bases). Germline V gene sequence: CDR1 SGHDT, CDR2 YYEEEE. Trimming took 4 bases from V and 2 from J, leaving 22 bases between them. CDR3 size: 18 residues. In nucleotides, the CDR3 is TGTGCCAGCAGCGATTTGATCCGGAGACTAGTCCCCTACAATGAGCAGTTCTTC. Protein: CASSDLIRRLVPYNEQFF.

V gene TRBV19 combines with J gene TRBJ1-5; no clear D gene. The V end lost 4 bases, the J end lost 5 bases, and 18 bases lay between the germline ends. Per the germline V gene, CDR1 is LNHDA and CDR2 is SQIVND (reference sequence). CDR3 length: 16 amino acids. The CDR3 loop is CASSTRRIPRDQPQHF. As DNA, the CDR3 is TGTGCCAGTAGTACCCGGAGGATCCCTAGGGATCAGCCCCAGCATTTT.

V is TRBV25-1 and J is TRBJ2-5; 7 nucleotides line up with TRBD1. J lost 1 base, V lost 2 bases, and 1 base had no gene match. Germline V gene data show CDR1 as MGHDK and CDR2 as SYGVNS. CDR3 length equals 14 residues. The CDR3 region has the DNA TGTGCCAGCAGTGAAGGACAGGCCCAAGAGACCCAGTACTTC. It translates to CASSEGQAQETQYF. The whole variable domain, remainder taken from reference TRBV25-1 and TRBJ2-5, is EADIYQTPRYLVIGTGKKITLECSQTMGHDKMYWYQQDPGMELHLIHYSYGVNSTEKGDLSSESTVSRIRTEHFPLTLESARPSHTSQYLCASSEGQAQETQYFGPGTRLLVL.

V is TRBV29-1 and J is TRBJ2-7; D ambiguous. Trimming stripped 4 bases from V and 1 base from J, with 5 bases between. CDR3 length equals 11 residues. Germline assignment: CDR1 SQVTM and CDR2 ANQGSEA. In DNA, the CDR3 is TGCAGCGTTGCCAGTTCCTACGAGCAGTACTTC. It yields the protein CSVASSYEQYF.

The chain employs TRBV4-1 and TRBJ2-7, with 8 bases that match TRBD1. The CDR3 covers 15 residues. In germline, CDR1 is MGHRA, CDR2 YSYEKL. V shed 5 bases and J 1 base; nucleotides not matched to a gene: 7. In nucleotides, the CDR3 is TGCGCCAGCAGCACCCGGGACAGGACTTCCTACGAGCAGTACTTC. It specifies CASSTRDRTSYEQYF.

The V call is TRBV7-9, the J call TRBJ1-1; tentatively, D is TRBD1 (5 bases). The V gene lost 5 bases and the J gene lost 7 bases, with 17 bases spanning the gap. This CDR3 has 14 amino acids. Germline CDR1 and CDR2: SEHNR and FQNEAQ (reference sequence). The CDR3 DNA sequence: TGTGCCAGCAGCCCGTTAACCGGAACAGGTGAAGCTTTCTTT. Translating it yields CASSPLTGTGEAFF.

As regards this clone: The sample holds other DNA sequences that translate to the same CDR3. V gene TRBV5-6 combines with J gene TRBJ2-7; 7 bases are a match to TRBD2. V lost 0 bases, J lost 0 bases, and 3 bases stayed unmatched. Germline CDR1 is SGHDT and CDR2 is YYEEEE. The CDR3 contains 15 residues. The CDR3, as DNA: TGTGCCAGCAGCTTGGGTGGGAGGGACTCCTACGAGCAGTACTTC. Translated, it gives CASSLGGRDSYEQYF. The full variable domain, completed using reference TRBV5-6 and TRBJ2-7, is DAGVTQSPTHLIKTRGQQVTLRCSPKSGHDTVSWYQQALGQGPQFIFQYYEEEERQRGNFPDRFSGHQFPNYSSELNVNALLLGDSALYLCASSLGGRDSYEQYFGPGTRLTVT.

In this sample, this clone turned up once. In DNA, the CDR3 is TGCGCCAGCAGCGGTTGGCTAGCGGGAGGGACTCGGGAGACCCAGTACTTC. This codes for CASSGWLAGGTRETQYF. The chain is built from TRBV4-1 and TRBJ2-5; 12 nucleotides agree with TRBD2. Germline V lookup: CDR1 MGHRA, CDR2 YSYEKL. This CDR3 has 17 residues. Trimming cost V 5 bases and J 5 bases; bases outside gene matches: 12.

The gene calls are TRBV7-2 and TRBJ2-1; D remains ambiguous. Germline CDR1 reads SGHTA; CDR2 reads FQGNSA. Trimming took 0 bases from V and 6 from J, leaving 9 bases between them. There are 14 residues in the CDR3. As DNA, the CDR3 is TGTGCCAGCAGCTTAGCCTCCCCCCCCAATGAGCAGTTCTTC. This encodes CASSLASPPNEQFF.

The CDR3 bases are TGTGCCAGCAGCCCCGGGGCGGGGGGGCGGACAGATACGCAGTATTTT. Translating it yields CASSPGAGGRTDTQYF. The gene calls are TRBV5-4 and TRBJ2-3; 9 bases agree with TRBD2. CDR1 and CDR2 (germline): SGHNT, YYREEE (reference sequence). The CDR3 totals 16 residues. V was pared by 4 bases and J by 3 bases, with 9 bases of the junction left unmatched. Full variable domain (remainder filled in from reference TRBV5-4 and TRBJ2-3): ETGVTQSPTHLIKTRGQQVTLRCSSQSGHNTVSWYQQALGQGPQFIFQYYREEENGRGNFPPRFSGLQFPNYSSELNVNALELDDSALYLCASSPGAGGRTDTQYFGPGTRLTVL.

As regards this clone: At one of its ends the junction is not consistent with the germline gene, which may arise from a read error. This chain connects TRBV25-1 to TRBJ2-1; D unresolved. This CDR3 is 11 amino acids long. CDR1 is MGHDK and CDR2 is SYGVNS in the germline V gene. The CDR3 coding sequence is TGTGCCAGCAAAAAGCGCGACCCTGAGGTCTTC. Its protein is CASKKRDPEVF. The full variable domain, its missing parts supplied by reference TRBV25-1 and TRBJ2-1, is EADIYQTPRYLVIGTGKKITLECSQTMGHDKMYWYQQDPGMELHLIHYSYGVNSTEKGDLSSESTVSRIRTEHFPLTLESARPSHTSQYLCASKKRDPEVFGPGTRLTVL.

The chain recombines TRBV6-1 with TRBJ2-7; D possibly corresponds to TRBD1 (5 bases). The CDR3 is made up of 18 amino acids. V lost 2 bases and J 5 bases, leaving 25 bases between the germline ends. The V gene's germline CDR1 is MNHNS and CDR2 SASEGT. This CDR3 reads CASSEQVQGGYLPNEQYF. CDR3 sequence (DNA): TGTGCCAGCAGTGAACAGGTTCAGGGCGGATATCTTCCCAACGAGCAGTACTTC.

The CDR3, as DNA: TGTGCCTGGAACAAGCGGGAGGGCCTTATTAGCTCCTACAATGAGCAGTTCTTC. Encoded protein: CAWNKREGLISSYNEQFF. The gene calls are TRBV30 and TRBJ2-1; 10 nucleotides line up with TRBD2. Germline trimming cut 4 bases from V and 0 bases from J; bases unmatched to any gene: 12. CDR1 and CDR2 from the germline V gene are GTSNPN and SVGIG (reference sequence). There are 18 residues in the CDR3.

The chain combines TRBV7-9 with TRBJ2-3, with 9 bases that match TRBD1. Trimming took 3 bases from V and 2 from J; bases not matched to a gene: 3. The CDR3 is 15 amino acids. In germline, CDR1 is SEHNR, CDR2 FQNEAQ (reference sequence). The DNA of the CDR3 is TGTGCCAGCAGCTTGGGACAGGGAAACACAGATACGCAGTATTTT. This codes for CASSLGQGNTDTQYF. The full variable domain, in which reference TRBV7-9 and TRBJ2-3 provide the parts outside the CDR3, is DTGVSQNPRHKITKRGQNVTFRCDPISEHNRLYWYRQTLGQGPEFLTYFQNEAQLEKSRLLSDRFSAERPKGSFSTLEIQRTEQGDSAMYLCASSLGQGNTDTQYFGPGTRLTVL.

The chain joins TRBV4-1 to TRBJ2-3; TRBD2 aligns across 9 bases. V was clipped by 3 bases and J by 1 base; unmatched bases: 11. CDR1 is MGHRA and CDR2 is YSYEKL in the germline V gene. The CDR3 consists of 18 residues. The CDR3 nucleotides are TGCGCCAGCAGCCATCGGAATGCGGGAGGGCCCGGCACAGATACGCAGTATTTT. This translates into CASSHRNAGGPGTDTQYF.

The chain combines TRBV27 with TRBJ2-1, with D perhaps TRBD1 (6 bases). The CDR3 runs to 18 residues. Looked up from germline, CDR1 is MNHEY and CDR2 is SMNVEV (reference sequence). V was trimmed by 0 bases and J by 2 bases, leaving 17 bases between them. For the CDR3, the DNA is TGTGCCAGCAGTTTATCGGGGCACCGGGACACCCCCTACAATGAGCAGTTCTTC. This codes for CASSLSGHRDTPYNEQFF.

V is TRBV28 and J is TRBJ2-7; the match to TRBD1 covers 12 bases. This CDR3 region has 19 residues. The V gene end was trimmed by 6 bases and the J gene end by 3 bases; junction bases not matched to a gene: 18. Germline V gives CDR1 MDHEN, CDR2 SYDVKM. The CDR3 sequence is CASSYLTGTGGSYVYEQYF. CDR3 coding DNA: TGTGCCAGCAGCTACCTCACTGGGACAGGGGGCTCGTATGTCTACGAGCAGTACTTC.

The V call is TRBV30, the J call TRBJ1-5; the D is unclear. Deletions cut 0 bases from V and 1 base from J, with 10 bases between. Germline V gene lookup returns CDR1 GTSNPN and CDR2 SVGIG (reference sequence). The CDR3 consists of 15 residues. CDR3 protein: CAWSVRGGSNQPQHF. In DNA, the CDR3 is TGTGCCTGGAGTGTCCGAGGAGGGAGCAATCAGCCCCAGCATTTT. The variable domain in full, completed from reference TRBV30 and TRBJ1-5, reads SQTIHQWPATLVQPVGSPLSLECTVEGTSNPNLYWYRQAAGRGLQLLFYSVGIGQISSEVPQNLSASRPQDRQFILSSKKLLLSDSGFYLCAWSVRGGSNQPQHFGDGTRLSIL.

The DNA of the CDR3 is TGTGCCAGCAGCGTAGCTGGGGGCGGGACTAGAGAGACCCAGTACTTC. This translates into CASSVAGGGTRETQYF. The V call is TRBV9, the J call TRBJ2-5; 8 bases are shared with TRBD2. The CDR3 runs to 16 residues. J lost 4 bases, V lost 0 bases, and 8 bases had no gene match. Germline V gene data show CDR1 as SGDLS and CDR2 as YYNGEE.

V and J are TRBV20-1 and TRBJ2-7; D remains unclear. Germline V gene sequence: CDR1 DFQATT, CDR2 SNEGSKA (reference sequence). Trimming removed 4 bases from V and 4 bases from J, with 8 bases in between. The CDR3 sequence is 11 residues long. The CDR3 protein is CSAIYSYEQYF. CDR3 nucleotides: TGCAGTGCTATTTACAGTTACGAGCAGTACTTC.

This clone occurred once. The chain recombines TRBV5-1 with TRBJ1-5; D perhaps matches TRBD1 (6 bases). Trimming shortened V by 2 bases and J by 2 bases, and 14 bases separated the two germline ends. Germline CDR1 is SGHRS and CDR2 is YFSETQ. This CDR3 is built from 16 residues. The CDR3 spells CASSFNRAGRNQPQHF. The CDR3, as DNA: TGCGCCAGCAGCTTTAACAGGGCCGGGCGCAATCAGCCCCAGCATTTT.

This chain joins TRBV7-2 and TRBJ2-7; D possibly corresponds to TRBD2 (5 bases). From germline, CDR1 is SGHTA and CDR2 FQGNSA. The germline V and J ends were trimmed by 4 bases and 2 bases, with 18 bases remaining between them. The CDR3 contains 16 residues. CDR3 sequence reads: CASSSHKGVRPYEQYF. DNA for the CDR3: TGTGCCAGCAGCTCCCATAAGGGAGTGAGACCCTACGAGCAGTACTTC.

This chain joins TRBV18 and TRBJ2-3; D is possibly TRBD1 (6 bases). Trimming took off 8 bases at V and 0 bases at J, with 18 bases between the two ends. This CDR3 has 16 amino acids. Germline assignment: CDR1 KGHSH and CDR2 LQKENI. CDR3 DNA sequence: TGTGCCAGCGTAACTAGGGGGATCTCTAGCACAGATACGCAGTATTTT. The encoded protein is CASVTRGISSTDTQYF.